This record looks at one T cell receptor (beta chain) sequence and its context. Its antigen is not known. The method was immunoSEQ multiplex PCR; TCRdb's version includes in-frame clones alone and lacks a portion of them. The sample has roughly 300,000 clones, about 87% seen once. Trimming took 4 bases from V and 4 from J, leaving 19 bases between them. CDR3 length equals 15 residues. CDR1 is GTSNPN and CDR2 is SVGIG in the germline V gene (reference sequence). This sample was taken from a study of Ad26.COV2.S vaccination and SARS-CoV-2 variants. At the level of the study: A COV1001 Ad26.COV2.S trial-arm participant provided the sample. Ad26.COV2.S shots went into the muscle once or twice, 56 days apart. Study results and limitations: It was found that vaccine and placebo recipients had similar non-spike TCR breadth. Quantification of TCR breadth and depth may have yielded underestimates of total T cell responses.

Regarding treatment: about 20 received Ad26.COV2.S at low or high dose, single or two shots; several received placebo; per-sample allocation not given. Sample collection was performed on day 63 after the first vaccine or placebo injection. This sample comprised peripheral blood, obtained in a trial of Ad26.COV2.S vaccine versus placebo. The origin of this receptor is a person aged 18-60 years who received the Ad26.COV2.S COVID-19 vaccine or a placebo. J is TRBJ1-2 and V is TRBV30; a weak D match, TRBD1 (6 bases). The CDR3 DNA sequence: TGTGCCTGGATCCCCCGGGGGCGGGGGCTCTATGGCTACACCTTC. Residues: CAWIPRGRGLYGYTF.